This T cell receptor beta chain is drawn from a study of T cells in Graves' hyperthyroidism and ophthalmopathy. Study-level findings and limits: Among thyroid clonotypes expanded above 0.001, most also appeared in blood.

Investigators excluded patients with uncontrolled infection, other autoimmune disease, pregnancy or lactation. Template material for amplifying TCR beta CDR3 regions consisted of RNA transcripts. A first-round RT-PCR of the TCR CDR3 used the HTBI primer set. TCRdb analysed the multiplex PCR reads with MiXCR anew, one entry per CDR3 protein. The top ten hold roughly 30% of the sample, which has some 180,000 distinct CDR3 sequences, approximately 15% seen once. This clonotype appeared many times. Its antigen remains unknown. Unmatched junction bases numbered 8, after V lost 6 bases and J lost 2 bases. There are 15 residues in the CDR3. In germline, CDR1 is LNHDA, CDR2 SQIVND (reference sequence).

This receptor was obtained from a woman aged 50 to 60 with Graves' hyperthyroidism. The gene calls are TRBV19 and TRBJ1-2; 8 bases match TRBD1. The sample was blood. The CDR3 bases are TGTGCCAGTAGAGATCCAGGGGGCGCGAACTATGGCTACACCTTC. This translates into CASRDPGGANYGYTF.